Listed below are T cell receptor beta chains from one sample, sequenced in a study of T cell repertoires in cytomegalovirus infection. From the reads, TCRdb called clonotypes with MiXCR, one entry per CDR3 protein. The sample includes roughly 640,000 distinct CDR3 sequences, more than 20% of them seen just once. Sequencing used CD8+ T cells from PBMCs. These receptors came from a human donor in good health (CMV status not recorded). Some clones in this sample may be carry-over from other donors' samples. CDR3s include the opening cysteine and the closing phenylalanine or tryptophan. A D gene is named only where the DNA matches it firmly. Not every row has a clone size; where given, it reads once, few, many or a size class.

TRBJ1-5,TRBV5-5,NA,few,CASSLARGGYQPQHF,TGTGCCAGCAGCTTGGCACGGGGAGGATATCAGCCCCAGCATTTT
TRBJ1-1,TRBV7-8,NA,medium-sized,CASRGGNTEAFF,TGTGCCAGTCGGGGGGGTAACACTGAAGCTTTCTTT
TRBJ2-3,TRBV10-3,NA,many,CAISEIGRDSTDTQYF,TGTGCCATCAGTGAGATAGGTAGAGATAGCACAGATACGCAGTATTTT
TRBJ1-3,TRBV13,NA,NA,CASSLRGTPGNTIYF,TGTGCCAGCAGCTTAAGGGGGACGCCTGGAAACACCATATATTTT
TRBJ2-1,TRBV18,NA,NA,CASSPRDSLGNEQFF,TGTGCCAGCTCACCGCGGGACAGCTTAGGGAATGAGCAGTTCTTC
TRBJ2-7,TRBV7-8,NA,few,CASMSPGVEQYF,TGTGCCAGCATGTCCCCCGGGGTCGAGCAGTACTTC
TRBJ1-4,TRBV7-9,TRBD1,NA,CASTRTGSATNEKLFF,TGTGCCAGCACCCGGACAGGAAGCGCAACTAATGAAAAACTGTTTTTT
TRBJ2-1,TRBV7-6,TRBD1,NA,CASSQRTGGKGFF,TGTGCCAGCAGCCAGCGGACAGGGGGCAAGGGGTTCTTC
TRBJ2-1,TRBV28,TRBD2,few,CASSSVAGGVNEQFF,TGTGCCAGCAGTTCGGTAGCGGGGGGGGTCAATGAGCAGTTCTTC
TRBJ1-2,TRBV4-2,NA,many,CASSQGGEMSGYTF,TGTGCCAGCAGCCAAGGGGGGGAGATGAGCGGCTACACCTTC
TRBJ1-1,TRBV7-9,NA,few,CASSTNHRASDTEAFF,TGTGCCAGCAGCACTAATCACAGGGCGTCGGACACTGAAGCTTTCTTT
TRBJ2-3,TRBV20-1,TRBD1,NA,CSARDPTGGYTDTQYF,TGCAGTGCTAGAGACCCCACAGGGGGGTACACAGATACGCAGTATTTT
TRBJ2-7,TRBV7-4,NA,few,CASSLGFGLQNEQYF,TGTGCCAGCAGCTTAGGCTTTGGTTTGCAAAACGAGCAGTACTTC
TRBJ1-1,TRBV28,NA,NA,CASSFPMTGSEAFF,TGTGCCAGCAGTTTCCCTATGACCGGGAGTGAAGCTTTCTTT
TRBJ1-1,TRBV7-9,NA,few,CASSLAGQGRTEAFF,TGTGCCAGCAGCTTAGCAGGGCAGGGTCGGACTGAAGCTTTCTTT
TRBJ2-1,TRBV19,TRBD1,once,CASRIGGYRASYNEQFF,TGTGCCAGTAGAATAGGGGGCTACAGGGCATCCTACAATGAGCAGTTCTTC
TRBJ2-2,TRBV6-1,TRBD1,NA,CASRQPGQGDTGELFF,TGTGCCAGCAGACAGCCGGGACAGGGGGACACCGGGGAGCTGTTTTTT
TRBJ1-4,TRBV7-2,NA,many,CASSPEGSTNEKLFF,TGTGCCAGCAGCCCGGAGGGGTCGACTAATGAAAAACTGTTTTTT
TRBJ2-1,TRBV6-5,TRBD1,few,CASSSISELMTGGIYNEQFF,TGTGCCAGCAGTTCGATATCGGAATTAATGACAGGGGGAATCTACAATGAGCAGTTCTTC
TRBJ2-5,TRBV28,TRBD2,NA,CASSLFTGGRQETQYF,TGTGCCAGCAGTTTATTTACGGGGGGACGCCAAGAGACCCAGTACTTC
TRBJ2-5,TRBV28,NA,few,CASSLVGSEGVQQETQYF,TGTGCCAGCAGTTTAGTCGGTAGCGAGGGGGTGCAACAAGAGACCCAGTACTTC
TRBJ1-1,TRBV4-2,NA,few,CASSQDADRVNTEAFF,TGTGCCAGCAGCCAAGATGCAGACAGAGTGAACACTGAAGCTTTCTTT
TRBJ1-1,TRBV6-2/TRBV6-3,NA,many,CASSYPGVAPIRDTEAFF,TGTGCCAGCAGTTACCCGGGAGTAGCCCCCATAAGGGACACTGAAGCTTTCTTT
TRBJ2-3,TRBV6-5,TRBD1,many,CASSREGQRGTDTQYF,TGTGCCAGCAGTCGCGAGGGACAGCGCGGCACAGATACGCAGTATTTT
TRBJ2-5,TRBV7-9,NA,many,CASTRGRQNGETQYF,TGTGCCAGCACCCGAGGTCGGCAGAACGGAGAGACCCAGTACTTC
TRBJ1-2,TRBV29-1,NA,NA,CSSQSGFDYGYTF,TGCAGCTCCCAGAGTGGATTCGACTATGGCTACACCTTC
TRBJ1-1,TRBV7-6,NA,NA,CASSPGRGLENTEAFF,TGTGCCAGCAGTCCTGGTAGGGGGTTGGAGAACACTGAAGCTTTCTTT
TRBJ2-7,TRBV20-1,NA,few,CSARSRDYEQYF,TGCAGTGCTAGATCACGGGACTACGAGCAGTACTTC
TRBJ1-5,TRBV20-1,NA,NA,CSAGGGGARKKVQPQHF,TGCAGTGCTGGGGGAGGGGGGGCGAGGAAAAAAGTTCAGCCCCAGCATTTT
TRBJ1-4,TRBV7-6,NA,many,CASSFWGTNEKLFF,TGTGCCAGCAGCTTTTGGGGGACTAATGAAAAACTGTTTTTT
TRBJ2-7,TRBV14,TRBD2,few,CASSLPGGGIYEQYF,TGTGCCAGCAGCCTCCCGGGCGGGGGGATCTACGAGCAGTACTTC
TRBJ2-1,TRBV28,TRBD2,many,CASSLGAGGGYNEQFF,TGTGCCAGCAGCCTTGGAGCGGGGGGGGGATACAATGAGCAGTTCTTC
TRBJ1-2,TRBV12-3/TRBV12-4,NA,NA,CASSAGGYTF,TGTGCCAGCAGTGCGGGGGGCTACACCTTC
TRBJ1-2,TRBV12-3/TRBV12-4,TRBD1,many,CASSLTTGGYGYTF,TGTGCCAGCAGTCTAACCACAGGGGGCTATGGCTACACCTTC
TRBJ1-2,TRBV27,NA,NA,CASSSSPGRSLYGYTF,TGTGCCAGCAGTAGCTCCCCGGGACGGAGTTTATATGGCTACACCTTC
TRBJ2-2,TRBV15,NA,many,CATSRVSGTGELFF,TGTGCCACCAGCAGAGTTAGTGGCACCGGGGAGCTGTTTTTT
TRBJ2-3,TRBV6-5,NA,few,CASSSLVGALSTDTQYF,TGTGCCAGCAGTTCCTTAGTAGGGGCCCTGAGCACAGATACGCAGTATTTT
TRBJ2-7,TRBV4-1,NA,NA,CASSLRGGYLSSYEQYF,TGCGCCAGCAGCCTCAGGGGAGGGTATTTATCATCCTACGAGCAGTACTTC
TRBJ2-1,TRBV7-8,NA,many,CASSSRAHSNEQFF,TGTGCCAGCAGCTCTAGGGCCCACAGTAATGAGCAGTTCTTC
TRBJ2-3,TRBV27,TRBD1,few,CASSIPPETGVPDTQYF,TGTGCCAGCAGTATCCCCCCGGAGACAGGGGTTCCAGATACGCAGTATTTT
TRBJ2-2,TRBV25-1,NA,many,CASSERRELFF,TGTGCCAGCAGTGAAAGGAGGGAGCTGTTTTTT
TRBJ2-7,TRBV5-4,TRBD2,few,CASSLGDWASGDYEQYF,TGTGCCAGCAGCTTGGGGGATTGGGCTAGCGGGGACTACGAGCAGTACTTC
TRBJ2-3,TRBV20-1,NA,NA,CSANGAGAPFSTDTQYF,TGCAGTGCTAATGGCGCGGGGGCACCCTTTAGCACAGATACGCAGTATTTT
TRBJ1-1,TRBV20-1,NA,few,CSVMDAFF,TGCAGTGTGATGGACGCTTTCTTT
TRBJ1-5,TRBV7-2,TRBD1,many,CASSPTGQYNQPQHF,TGTGCCAGCAGCCCAACGGGACAGTATAATCAGCCCCAGCATTTT
TRBJ1-5,TRBV4-2,TRBD1,NA,CASSQEGGREPQHF,TGTGCCAGCAGCCAAGAAGGGGGCAGGGAGCCCCAGCATTTT
TRBJ2-7,TRBV7-2,NA,many,CASRPDPRTLSSYEQYF,TGTGCCAGCAGACCAGACCCCAGGACCCTGAGCTCCTACGAGCAGTACTTC
TRBJ1-1,TRBV28,NA,NA,CASSLNPRVGITEAFF,TGTGCCAGCAGTTTGAATCCGAGGGTTGGGATCACTGAAGCTTTCTTT
TRBJ2-1,TRBV13,TRBD2,few,CASSPTSGGTNEQFF,TGTGCCAGCAGCCCCACTAGCGGGGGGACGAATGAGCAGTTCTTC
TRBJ2-1,TRBV2,NA,NA,CASSERQNNEQFF,TGTGCCAGCAGTGAGAGGCAGAACAATGAGCAGTTCTTC
TRBJ1-1,TRBV19,TRBD1,few,CASSIETGTTGMNTEAFF,TGTGCCAGTAGTATTGAGACAGGGACTACCGGCATGAACACTGAAGCTTTCTTT
TRBJ2-7,TRBV7-2,TRBD2,many,CASSPRLAGGNYEQYF,TGTGCCAGCAGCCCCCGACTAGCGGGGGGGAACTACGAGCAGTACTTC
TRBJ1-1,TRBV7-3,NA,NA,CASSLTPSVEAFF,TGTGCCAGCAGCTTAACCCCCTCAGTTGAAGCTTTCTTT
TRBJ1-4,TRBV11-2,NA,NA,CASSLTWILGQEKLFF,TGTGCCAGCAGCTTAACTTGGATATTGGGGCAGGAAAAACTGTTTTTT
TRBJ2-3,TRBV6-2/TRBV6-3,TRBD2,NA,CASSYGDYQPDTQYF,TGTGCCAGCAGTTACGGGGACTACCAACCGGATACGCAGTATTTT